A single sample gave rise to the 29 T cell receptor beta chains below, sequenced in a study of Ad26.COV2.S vaccination and SARS-CoV-2 variants. Using immunoSEQ multiplex PCR, the repertoire was profiled, and TCRdb retains in-frame clones only, with some absent. The data contain hundreds of thousands of clones, roughly 89% of them seen just once; the ten biggest clones take up about 2.5%. The treatment denotes: roughly 20 received Ad26.COV2.S at low or high dose, single or two shots; several received placebo; per-sample allocation not given. Day 63 after the first injection of vaccine or placebo was the sampling time. The material sequenced was peripheral blood, taken in a trial of Ad26.COV2.S vaccine versus placebo. These receptor sequences come from a person between 18 and 65 years old who received the Ad26.COV2.S COVID-19 vaccine or a placebo.

V is TRBV7-8 and J is TRBJ1-6, with 8 bases matching TRBD1. This CDR3 is 15 amino acids long. CDR1 and CDR2 from the germline V gene are SGHVS and FQNEAQ. Trimming took 1 base from V and 6 from J; bases not matched to a gene: 2. The DNA of the CDR3 is TGTGCCAGCAGCTTAGGGACAGGGTTTAATTCACCCCTCCACTTT. This encodes CASSLGTGFNSPLHF.

V usage is TRBV19 and J usage is TRBJ1-2; 10 bases align to TRBD1. V was pared by 6 bases and J by 5 bases, with 12 bases of the junction left unmatched. Germline CDR1 reads LNHDA; CDR2 reads SQIVND (reference sequence). CDR3 size: 16 residues. The CDR3 DNA follows: TGTGCCAGTAGGGGGATTCGGAGGACAGGGGGTTATGGCTACACCTTC. It translates to CASRGIRRTGGYGYTF.

This clone has only one observation. V gene TRBV10-3 combines with J gene TRBJ2-1, with 9 nucleotides matching TRBD1. V was clipped by 6 bases and J by 6 bases; unmatched bases: 6. CDR1 ENHRY and CDR2 SYGVKD come from the germline V gene. This CDR3 has 14 residues. In nucleotides, the CDR3 is TGTGCCATCAGACAGGACAGGGGAGGCAATGAGCAGTTCTTC. Protein product: CAIRQDRGGNEQFF.

The chain joins TRBV10-3 to TRBJ1-2; 7 bases align to TRBD1. V gave up 3 bases and J gave up 5 bases; unmatched junction bases: 6. This CDR3 spans 14 amino acids. The germline V gene encodes CDR1 ENHRY and CDR2 SYGVKD. The DNA for the CDR3 is TGTGCCATCAGTGAACGGGACAGACATTATGGCTACACCTTC. Amino acids: CAISERDRHYGYTF.

The chain joins TRBV5-4 to TRBJ1-4; the match to TRBD1 covers 7 bases. The CDR3 length is 13 residues. Germline CDR1 SGHNT, CDR2 YYREEE (reference sequence). Trimming cost V 2 bases and J 7 bases; bases outside gene matches: 2. The CDR3 here is CASSFDRAEKLFF. The CDR3 nucleotides are TGTGCCAGCAGCTTCGACAGGGCTGAAAAACTGTTTTTT.

This chain joins TRBV11-3 and TRBJ1-6; possibly TRBD1 for D (6 bases). Germline CDR1 SGHNT, CDR2 YENEEA. The CDR3 is 16 residues long. V was cut by 3 bases and J by 8 bases, with 17 bases left in between. CDR3 sequence: CASSLVGGAYDSPLHF. The CDR3 nucleotides are TGTGCCAGCAGCTTGGTAGGGGGGGCTTACGATTCACCCCTCCACTTT.

In DNA, the CDR3 is TGTGCCAGCTGGAGAGTCAATCCGGGACGCTCACCCCTCCACTTT. As protein: CASWRVNPGRSPLHF. The chain couples TRBV2 to TRBJ1-6, with a weak D call TRBD1 (5 bases). Trimming pared 8 bases from V and 10 bases from J, leaving 21 bases between. CDR1 and CDR2 from the germline V gene are SNHLY and FYNNEI. The CDR3 runs to 15 residues.

The CDR3 sequence is CASSQDRAGRALGEQFF. CDR3 DNA: TGCGCCAGCAGCCAAGATAGGGCCGGGAGGGCCCTTGGGGAGCAGTTCTTC. The V gene is TRBV4-3, the J gene TRBJ2-1; 8 nucleotides match TRBD2. This CDR3 contains 17 residues. The V gene's germline CDR1 is LGHNA and CDR2 YSLEER. Germline trimming cut 0 bases from V and 10 bases from J; bases unmatched to any gene: 14.

This chain links TRBV10-3 with TRBJ1-4; tentative D call: TRBD1 (6 bases). V was trimmed by 3 bases and J by 8 bases, leaving 13 bases between them. Germline-derived CDR1 and CDR2 are ENHRY and SYGVKD. CDR3 length equals 14 residues. In DNA, the CDR3 is TGTGCCATCAGTGAATCAGGGGCGGAGGAAAAACTGTTTTTT. It encodes CAISESGAEEKLFF.

The chain combines TRBV15 with TRBJ1-6, with a possible D match to TRBD1 (6 bases). Germline loops: CDR1 LNHNV, CDR2 YYDKDF (reference sequence). The V gene lost 2 bases and the J gene lost 6 bases, with 14 bases spanning the gap. The CDR3 is made up of 16 amino acids. The CDR3 region is CATSRSPRGFNSPLHF. CDR3 bases: TGTGCCACCAGCAGATCTCCGAGGGGGTTTAATTCACCCCTCCACTTT.

The V and J genes are TRBV7-3 and TRBJ2-1; D perhaps matches TRBD2 (5 bases). In germline, CDR1 is SGHTA, CDR2 FQGTGA. Trimming stripped 5 bases from V and 6 bases from J, with 17 bases between. This CDR3 spans 15 amino acids. The CDR3 region has the DNA TGTGCCAGCAGCCCTAGCATTGGGTTTGTCAATGAGCAGTTCTTC. Translation: CASSPSIGFVNEQFF.

The J gene is TRBJ2-3, the V gene TRBV11-2; TRBD2 aligns across 8 bases. Germline V gives CDR1 SGHAT, CDR2 FQNNGV. V gave up 5 bases and J gave up 5 bases; unmatched junction bases: 9. The CDR3 has 15 amino acids. CDR3 residues: CASSLLRAGGDTQYF. The CDR3 DNA sequence: TGTGCCAGCAGCCTCCTCAGGGCGGGAGGAGATACGCAGTATTTT.

V is TRBV20-1 and J is TRBJ1-6, with D hard to call. The CDR3 spans 13 residues. From germline, CDR1 is DFQATT and CDR2 SNEGSKA (reference sequence). V lost 3 bases to trimming and J lost 7 bases, with 10 bases between them. This chain's CDR3 is CSASLGSNSPLHF. CDR3 bases: TGCAGTGCTAGTCTGGGTTCCAATTCACCCCTCCACTTT.

J is TRBJ2-2 and V is TRBV9, with TRBD2 matching over 7 bases. This CDR3 spans 15 amino acids. V was clipped by 0 bases and J by 7 bases; unmatched bases: 6. In germline, CDR1 is SGDLS, CDR2 YYNGEE. Here the CDR3 DNA reads TGTGCCAGCAGCGTAGCCAGCGGGATCAACGGGGAGCTGTTTTTT. Translated, it gives CASSVASGINGELFF.

This clone was found a few times. The chain uses TRBV9 and TRBJ2-2; D gene ambiguous. Germline V CDR1 and CDR2: SGDLS, YYNGEE. The CDR3 is 15 amino acids. The ends were cut back, 0 bases at V and 7 bases at J, with 13 bases in the middle. The CDR3 region is CASSVGPSSSGELFF. The CDR3, as DNA: TGTGCCAGCAGCGTAGGACCTTCATCTAGCGGGGAGCTGTTTTTT.

The chain has TRBV5-1 and TRBJ1-1; D not resolved. This CDR3 is 14 amino acids long. Trimming took 0 bases from V and 4 from J, leaving 10 bases between them. The germline V gene encodes CDR1 SGHRS and CDR2 YFSETQ. CDR3 coding DNA: TGCGCCAGCAGCTTGGCAGAGACGGGCACTGAAGCTTTCTTT. Residues: CASSLAETGTEAFF. The full variable domain, completed using reference TRBV5-1 and TRBJ1-1, is KAGVTQTPRYLIKTRGQQVTLSCSPISGHRSVSWYQQTPGQGLQFLFEYFSETQRNKGNFPGRFSGRQFSNSRSEMNVSTLELGDSALYLCASSLAETGTEAFFGQGTRLTVV.

The J gene is TRBJ1-2, the V gene TRBV3-1 (or the pseudogene TRBV3-2); no clear D gene. The germline V gene has CDR1 LGHDT and CDR2 YNNKEL (reference sequence). Deletions cut 3 bases from V and 6 bases from J, with 11 bases between. The CDR3 runs 13 residues. Here the CDR3 reads CASSHRGIDGYTF. The DNA of the CDR3 is TGTGCCAGCAGCCATCGGGGAATTGATGGCTACACCTTC.

The chain links TRBV11-3 to TRBJ1-3; no reliable D call. The CDR3 totals 11 residues. V lost 1 base and J 8 bases, leaving 3 bases between the germline ends. Looked up from germline, CDR1 is SGHNT and CDR2 is YENEEA. CDR3 residues: CASSLGDTIYF. In DNA form, the CDR3 reads TGTGCCAGCAGCTTAGGGGACACCATATATTTT.

The J gene is TRBJ2-1, the V gene TRBV20-1; no clear D. CDR3 length equals 16 residues. V lost 3 bases and J 0 bases, leaving 15 bases between the germline ends. Germline V gene sequence: CDR1 DFQATT, CDR2 SNEGSKA (reference sequence). The CDR3 DNA is TGCAGTGCTAGTGAGGCAGCAGGCAGCTCCTACAATGAGCAGTTCTTC. Protein sequence: CSASEAAGSSYNEQFF.

The chain links TRBV2 to TRBJ2-3, with D unresolved. This CDR3 has 14 residues. Trimming removed 3 bases at V and 6 bases at J, with 13 bases between. Germline CDR1 is SNHLY and CDR2 is FYNNEI. The chain's CDR3 is CASSETGRMDTQYF. The CDR3 nucleotides are TGTGCCAGCAGTGAGACTGGTCGGATGGATACGCAGTATTTT.

V usage is TRBV20-1 and J usage is TRBJ2-1; D is possibly TRBD1 or TRBD2 (5 bases each). This CDR3 has 11 amino acids. Trimming took off 1 base at V and 15 bases at J, with 13 bases between the two ends. CDR1 DFQATT and CDR2 SNEGSKA come from the germline V gene (reference sequence). The CDR3 sequence: CSARAGLSLFF. The CDR3 DNA sequence: TGCAGTGCTAGAGCGGGGCTATCTTTGTTCTTC.

This sequence joins TRBV18 and TRBJ2-2, with 7 bases identical to TRBD2. Trimming cost V 4 bases and J 6 bases; bases outside gene matches: 11. Germline V gives CDR1 KGHSH, CDR2 LQKENI. The CDR3 consists of 16 residues. The CDR3 loop is CASSLSRAGIAGELFF. CDR3 nucleotides: TGTGCCAGCTCACTGTCCCGAGCGGGGATCGCCGGGGAGCTGTTTTTT.

This chain uses TRBV12-2 with TRBJ2-7; no DNA check was done on the table's D call, TRBD1. TRBV12-2 is given as a pseudogene. CDR3 size: 14 residues. The CDR3 DNA is TGTGCAAGTCGCTTAAGTGGAAGGGGGACCGAGCAGTACGTC. It is translated as CASRLSGRGTEQYV.

The chain employs TRBV11-2 and TRBJ1-3; D ambiguous. The germline gives CDR1 SGHAT, CDR2 FQNNGV. The CDR3 spans 13 residues. V gave up 2 bases and J gave up 2 bases, with 4 bases separating them. The CDR3 DNA follows: TGTGCCAGCAGCTTACAGGCTGGAAACACCATATATTTT. Its translation: CASSLQAGNTIYF. The entire variable domain, with the rest obtained from reference TRBV11-2 and TRBJ1-3, is as follows: EAGVAQSPRYKIIEKRQSVAFWCNPISGHATLYWYQQILGQGPKLLIQFQNNGVVDDSQLPKDRFSAERLKGVDSTLKIQPAKLEDSAVYLCASSLQAGNTIYFGEGSWLTVV.

In its sample, this clone was seen a few times. The gene calls are TRBV7-9 and TRBJ1-5; D is possibly TRBD1 (5 bases). Germline CDR1 is SEHNR and CDR2 is FQNEAQ (reference sequence). The V end lost 0 bases, the J end lost 0 bases, and 9 bases lay between the germline ends. The CDR3 contains 16 residues. CDR3 nucleotides: TGTGCCAGCAGCTTAGCGGTAGGGGCTAGCAATCAGCCCCAGCATTTT. This encodes CASSLAVGASNQPQHF.

V is TRBV30 and J is TRBJ1-2; 7 positions match TRBD1. This CDR3 has 13 amino acids. The V and J ends lost 0 bases and 4 bases, in that order; junction bases with no gene match: 2. Per the germline V gene, CDR1 is GTSNPN and CDR2 is SVGIG (reference sequence). CDR3 DNA: TGTGCCTGGAGTGTTAACAGGGGCTATGGCTACACCTTC. This codes for CAWSVNRGYGYTF.

CDR3 DNA sequence: TGTGCCAGCAGCCATAACAGGCCACATACTTGGAACACCATATATTTT. Translating gives CASSHNRPHTWNTIYF. The rearrangement joins TRBV11-3 to TRBJ1-3, with D possibly matching TRBD1 (5 bases). This CDR3 contains 16 residues. With 5 bases removed from V and 7 bases from J, the gap between germline ends came to 21 bases. CDR1 SGHNT and CDR2 YENEEA come from the germline V gene.

The J gene is TRBJ2-1, the V gene TRBV5-1; 9 bases line up with TRBD2. Looked up from germline, CDR1 is SGHRS and CDR2 is YFSETQ. The V segment lost 4 bases and the J segment 5 bases; nucleotides outside the gene matches: 7. There are 15 residues in the CDR3. The CDR3 protein is CASSTLAGVNNEQFF. The CDR3, as DNA: TGCGCCAGCAGCACCTTAGCGGGGGTAAACAATGAGCAGTTCTTC.

The chain uses TRBV27 and TRBJ1-1, with D possibly matching TRBD1 (6 bases). The CDR3 length is 15 residues. V dropped 1 base and J dropped 1 base, with 10 bases sitting between them. CDR1 and CDR2 from the germline V gene are MNHEY and SMNVEV (reference sequence). The CDR3 loop reads CASSLLARGNTEAFF. The CDR3 DNA is TGTGCCAGCAGTTTATTAGCCAGGGGGAACACTGAAGCTTTCTTT.